The subject of this entry is one TCR beta chain. Its antigen remains unknown. The data are from a study of PD-1 blockade in mismatch repair-deficient tumors. Study-level background: Patients had 11 to 13 mismatch repair-deficient cancer types and were previously treated and progressing.

Profiling relied on immunoSEQ multiplex PCR, and the TCRdb table lists in-frame clones only, not all of them. The repertoire holds fewer than 100,000 clones, with over 70% as singletons. The study's findings and limits: Tumor-resident clones, often undetectable pretreatment in blood, expanded then contracted after pembrolizumab.

This specimen was peripheral blood, taken 12 weeks after starting pembrolizumab. This clonotype was obtained from an adult with mismatch repair-deficient cancer.

CDR3 residues: CASSPGQGGNQPQHF. CDR3 coding DNA: TGTGCCAGCTCACCGGGACAGGGGGGCAATCAGCCCCAGCATTTT. This chain joins TRBV18 and TRBJ1-5, with 11 bases aligning to TRBD1. V was clipped by 3 bases and J by 2 bases; unmatched bases: 0. Germline CDR1 and CDR2: KGHSH and LQKENI. The CDR3 runs 15 residues.